The text below deals with one TCR beta chain. The method was immunoSEQ multiplex PCR; TCRdb's version includes in-frame clones alone and lacks a portion of them. The sample lists some 28,000 clones, about 89% occurring once. These data originate in a study of T cell changes during pregnancy in multiple sclerosis. J was trimmed by 5 bases and V by 2 bases; bases with no gene match: 1. The length of the CDR3 is 15 residues. Germline V gene sequence: CDR1 MNHNS, CDR2 SASEGT. The clonotype originates from a female donor with multiple sclerosis, enrolled in a pregnancy study. The V and J genes are TRBV6-1 and TRBJ2-1; 12 bases match TRBD2. The sequencing here drew on CD8+ T cells from peripheral blood mononuclear cells, taken before pregnancy. CDR3 protein: CASSELAGGHNEQFF. The CDR3 nucleotides are TGTGCCAGCAGTGAACTAGCGGGGGGGCACAATGAGCAGTTCTTC.